The clone carrying this TCR beta chain occurred many times. What it binds is unknown. The data derive from a study of regulatory T cells in long-lasting Graves disease. Study overall: By definition, persistent Graves' disease involved antithyroid drugs for over 5 years alongside positive TSH receptor antibodies. Study-level findings and limits: Peripheral blood, not thyroid tissue, was the sole material studied. Gene preferences differed: TRBV28, TRBJ1-2, TRBJ2-5 in persistent cases.

The time point here: persistent/refractory GD, antithyroid drugs over 5 years with positive TRAb. Extracted PBMC RNA gave rise to the TCR library. It was an endocrinology department in Xi'an, China, that provided the patients. Libraries of TCR beta came from iRepertoire HTBI primers plus Arm-PCR of CDR3 regions. TCRdb reanalysed the multiplex PCR reads using MiXCR and keeps one entry per CDR3 protein. This table has around 460,000 distinct CDR3 sequences, approximately 21% appearing once. With V trimmed by 4 bases and J by 2 bases, 8 bases remained unmatched. Looked up from germline, CDR1 is MNHEY and CDR2 is SMNVEV (reference sequence). The CDR3 has 17 amino acids.

Sequencing used peripheral blood mononuclear cells (PBMCs), obtained when the disease was refractory, from a patient treated with antithyroid drugs. The TCR was taken from a female donor with Graves disease. The chain employs TRBV27 and TRBJ2-7; 13 bases are a match to TRBD2. CDR3: CASSSGLAGVLPYEQYF. The DNA for the CDR3 is TGTGCCAGCAGTTCAGGACTAGCGGGGGTTCTTCCCTACGAGCAGTACTTC.